One sample yielded the 14 T cell receptor beta chains listed below, sequenced in a study of STAT3 mutations in large granular lymphocyte leukemia. Clones were read by immunoSEQ multiplex PCR, and TCRdb kept only the in-frame ones, dropping some. In the table there are some 30,000 clones, around 86% of which are singletons. Broader study findings: Every T-cell large granular lymphocyte leukemia patient had at least one immunodominant TCR beta clonotype.

Which antigens these TCRs recognize remains unknown. Sequences were obtained from peripheral blood mononuclear cells. The receptor source for this set is a man in his sixties with T-cell large granular lymphocyte leukemia. Some clones in this sample may be carry-over from other donors' samples.

This sequence joins TRBV6-5 and TRBJ2-2, with 8 bases identical to TRBD1. The CDR3 extends over 15 amino acids. J gave up 5 bases and V 4 bases, and 6 bases lay outside the gene matches. Looked up from germline, CDR1 is MNHEY and CDR2 is SVGAGI. CDR3 region: CASSLKTGGTGELFF. CDR3 coding DNA: TGTGCCAGCAGTTTGAAAACAGGGGGTACCGGGGAGCTGTTTTTT.

This rearrangement joins TRBV7-9 to TRBJ1-5; D not certain. The CDR3 loop spans 13 amino acids. Germline V lookup: CDR1 SEHNR, CDR2 FQNEAQ (reference sequence). The V gene lost 6 bases and the J gene lost 2 bases, with 8 bases spanning the gap. This CDR3 reads CASSPDGNQPQHF. The CDR3 nucleotides read TGTGCCAGCAGTCCAGACGGCAATCAGCCCCAGCATTTT.

The chain has TRBV30 and TRBJ2-1; D not resolved. Trimming cost V 4 bases and J 4 bases, with 14 bases left between them. This CDR3 region has 14 residues. Germline V gene data show CDR1 as GTSNPN and CDR2 as SVGIG (reference sequence). In nucleotides, the CDR3 is TGTGCCTGGACTCCCTCTAGGTCATACAATGAGCAGTTCTTC. Amino acid sequence: CAWTPSRSYNEQFF.

This clone was counted between two and nine times. This sequence joins TRBV30 and TRBJ1-3; D is possibly TRBD1 (5 bases). This CDR3 has 15 residues. The V gene lost 2 bases and the J gene lost 0 bases, with 11 bases spanning the gap. CDR1 and CDR2 (germline): GTSNPN, SVGIG (reference sequence). The CDR3 bases are TGTGCCTGGAGTCGGGACTCGGGCTCTGGAAACACCATATATTTT. It yields the protein CAWSRDSGSGNTIYF.

V and J are TRBV30 and TRBJ1-1; D is unresolved. There are 12 residues in the CDR3. Germline assignment: CDR1 GTSNPN and CDR2 SVGIG (reference sequence). The V gene lost 3 bases and the J gene lost 1 base, with 6 bases spanning the gap. CDR3 in DNA: TGTGCCTGGAGGGGCCCGAACACTGAAGCTTTCTTT. Protein sequence: CAWRGPNTEAFF.

This clone was recorded only once. The V gene is TRBV7-2, the J gene TRBJ1-2, with D unclear. Trimming stripped 4 bases from V and 7 bases from J, with 19 bases between. This CDR3 is built from 15 residues. CDR1 and CDR2 from the germline V gene are SGHTA and FQGNSA. In DNA form, the CDR3 reads TGTGCCAGCAGCTCTCCTCGGGGTAGTTGGGGTGGCTACACCTTC. Its protein is CASSSPRGSWGGYTF.

The rearrangement uses TRBV5-1 and TRBJ1-1, with 7 bases fitting TRBD1. Germline V gives CDR1 SGHRS, CDR2 YFSETQ. This CDR3 has 14 amino acids. The V segment lost 4 bases and the J segment 4 bases; nucleotides outside the gene matches: 7. The CDR3, as DNA: TGCGCCAGCAGCCCCACAGGGGTGACCACTGAAGCTTTCTTT. This codes for CASSPTGVTTEAFF.

The chain combines TRBV19 with TRBJ1-1; D gene uncertain. Per germline, CDR1 LNHDA and CDR2 SQIVND (reference sequence). The CDR3 is made up of 14 amino acids. Between the trimmed V and J ends, which lost 0 bases and 0 bases, there was a span of 5 bases. CDR3 sequence: CASSIEGMNTEAFF. CDR3 nucleotide sequence: TGTGCCAGTAGTATAGAGGGGATGAACACTGAAGCTTTCTTT.

The chain uses TRBV27 and TRBJ2-7; TRBD2 matches 8 bases. This CDR3 contains 16 residues. With 4 bases clipped from V and 6 bases from J, the junction kept 14 bases outside the gene matches. Germline CDR1 is MNHEY and CDR2 is SMNVEV (reference sequence). This CDR3 is CASSSPGREGPREQYF. CDR3 nucleotides: TGTGCCAGCAGTTCGCCAGGCCGGGAGGGCCCTCGCGAGCAGTACTTC.

This clone was seen once. The chain joins TRBV25-1 to TRBJ1-3, with unresolved D. CDR1 is MGHDK and CDR2 is SYGVNS in the germline V gene. Trimming cost V 1 base and J 2 bases, with 6 bases left between them. This CDR3 has 14 residues. CDR3 sequence: CASSESSPGNTIYF. In DNA, the CDR3 is TGTGCCAGCAGTGAATCGAGTCCTGGAAACACCATATATTTT.

The genes are TRBV15 and TRBJ1-2, with 8 nucleotides matching TRBD1. Germline CDR1 is LNHNV and CDR2 is YYDKDF (reference sequence). With V trimmed by 3 bases and J by 10 bases, 16 bases remained unmatched. The CDR3 is 16 amino acids. CDR3 sequence reads: CATSSPFWGQESYYTF. The CDR3 coding sequence is TGTGCCACCAGCAGCCCTTTCTGGGGACAGGAGTCCTACTACACCTTC.

The chain carries TRBV5-8 and TRBJ2-5; no definite D call. CDR1 and CDR2 (germline): SGHTS, YDEGEE. V lost 9 bases and J 3 bases, leaving 12 bases between the germline ends. This CDR3 comprises 12 residues. CDR3 coding DNA: TGTGCCACCACAACTGGGGAAGAGACCCAGTACTTC. It is translated as CATTTGEETQYF.

The chain employs TRBV13 and TRBJ1-2, with D unclear. Germline CDR1 PRHDT, CDR2 FYEKMQ (reference sequence). V lost 0 bases to trimming and J lost 8 bases, with 10 bases between them. CDR3 length equals 13 residues. This chain's CDR3 is CASSLGPLLGYTF. CDR3 DNA: TGTGCCAGCAGCTTAGGCCCCTTGTTGGGCTACACCTTC.

The CDR3 DNA reads TGTGCCAGCAGCCAGGTTAAGGGGTACGAGCAGTACTTC. Translated, it gives CASSQVKGYEQYF. The chain has TRBV4-2 and TRBJ2-7; weak D call: TRBD1 (5 bases). CDR1 and CDR2 (germline): LGHNA, YNFKEQ. V dropped 3 bases and J dropped 4 bases, with 10 bases sitting between them. The CDR3 is 13 residues long.